This T cell receptor beta chain was recorded in a study of T cell responses to AZD1222 COVID-19 vaccine. For the study at large: Second-dose intervals of approximately 4 or approximately 12 weeks were pooled.

Study observations and caveats: Spike-specific TCR breadth and depth rose after two AZD1222 doses.

For this clone: The antigen is unknown.

Profiled with immunoSEQ multiplex PCR; TCRdb holds only in-frame clones, not every one. The table lists around 120,000 clones, 92% of them singletons, with around 15% in the top ten. CDR1 is SGDLS and CDR2 is YYNGEE in the germline V gene. Trimming removed 3 bases from V and 3 bases from J, with 12 bases in between. This CDR3 is built from 14 residues. The clonotype originates from an adult in good health. Source: peripheral blood, taken on day 0 of AZD1222 vaccination. The chain has TRBV9 and TRBJ1-1; D is unresolved. CDR3 nucleotide sequence: TGTGCCAGCAGCGGAGCGGCGGCTCACACTGAAGCTTTCTTT. Translation gives CASSGAAAHTEAFF.